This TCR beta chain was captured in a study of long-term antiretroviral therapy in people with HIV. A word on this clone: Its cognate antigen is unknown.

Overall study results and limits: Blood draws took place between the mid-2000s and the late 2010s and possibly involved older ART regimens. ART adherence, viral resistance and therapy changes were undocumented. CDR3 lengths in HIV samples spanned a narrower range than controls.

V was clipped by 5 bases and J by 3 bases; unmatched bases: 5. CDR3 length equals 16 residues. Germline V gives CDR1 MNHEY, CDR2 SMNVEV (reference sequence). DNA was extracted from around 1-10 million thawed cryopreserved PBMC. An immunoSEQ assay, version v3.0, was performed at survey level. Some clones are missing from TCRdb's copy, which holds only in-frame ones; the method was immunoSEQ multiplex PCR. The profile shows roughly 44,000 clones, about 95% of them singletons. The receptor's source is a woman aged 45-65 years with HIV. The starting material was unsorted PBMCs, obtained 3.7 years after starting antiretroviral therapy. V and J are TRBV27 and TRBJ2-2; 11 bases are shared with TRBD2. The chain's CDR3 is CASSQLAGAYTGELFF. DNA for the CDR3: TGTGCCAGCAGTCAACTAGCGGGGGCCTACACCGGGGAGCTGTTTTTT.